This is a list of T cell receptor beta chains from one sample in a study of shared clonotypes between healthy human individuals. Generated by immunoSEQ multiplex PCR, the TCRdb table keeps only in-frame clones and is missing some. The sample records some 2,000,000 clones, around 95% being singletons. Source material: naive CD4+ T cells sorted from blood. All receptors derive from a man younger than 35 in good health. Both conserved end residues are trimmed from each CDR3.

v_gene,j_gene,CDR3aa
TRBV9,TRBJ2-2,ASSMDSPPGELF
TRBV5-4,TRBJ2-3,ASIPNGLAGLITDTQY
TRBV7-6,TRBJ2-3,ASSSTGQGKAADTQY
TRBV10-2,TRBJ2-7,ASRRAGSSYEQY
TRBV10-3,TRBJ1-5,AIIGTGNQPQH
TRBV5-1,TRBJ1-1,ASSLYHRESEAF
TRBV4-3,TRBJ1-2,ASRKIAGGDYGYT
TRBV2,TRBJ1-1,ASSLYGPKNTEAF
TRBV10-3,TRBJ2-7,AIKEDRAPYEQY
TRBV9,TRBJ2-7,ASSPRSGQGHEQY
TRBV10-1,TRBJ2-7,ASSESSGRAQQY
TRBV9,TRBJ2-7,ASSVEAGGDEQY
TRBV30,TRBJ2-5,ACAGRETQY